The next 15 T cell receptor beta chains were all read from a single sample in a study of blood T cell repertoires in COVID-19. Sequencing was performed with immunoSEQ multiplex PCR; in TCRdb, only in-frame clones are kept and a portion is missing. Of hundreds of thousands of clones listed, 88% were seen once; the top ten hold approximately 10%. The material sequenced was peripheral blood. These receptors all come from a woman in her twenties or thirties with COVID-19, enrolled during active disease.

The rearrangement uses TRBV18 and TRBJ2-5; 7 nucleotides match TRBD2. The CDR3 is 16 residues long. Germline assignment: CDR1 KGHSH and CDR2 LQKENI. The V and J ends lost 0 bases and 6 bases, in that order; junction bases with no gene match: 10. The CDR3, as DNA: TGTGCCAGCTCACCACCCAGGAGCGGGATTGGGAAGACCCAGTACTTC. It is translated as CASSPPRSGIGKTQYF. Looking up the rest from reference TRBV18 and TRBJ2-5 gives the full variable domain: NAGVMQNPRHLVRRRGQEARLRCSPMKGHSHVYWYRQLPEEGLKFMVYLQKENIIDESGMPKERFSAEFPKEGPSILRIQQVVRGDSAAYFCASSPPRSGIGKTQYFGPGTRLLVL.

This clone appeared a few times. V and J are TRBV6-1 and TRBJ1-5, with D perhaps matching TRBD1 (6 bases). From germline, CDR1 is MNHNS and CDR2 SASEGT. V was cut by 2 bases and J by 0 bases, with 11 bases left in between. CDR3 length: 16 residues. The CDR3 loop is CASSEWGPGSNQPQHF. For the CDR3, the DNA is TGTGCCAGCAGTGAATGGGGGCCGGGTAGCAATCAGCCCCAGCATTTT.

The V and J genes are TRBV7-2 and TRBJ1-2; weak D call: TRBD1 (5 bases). The CDR3 runs 13 residues. Trimming took off 2 bases at V and 4 bases at J, with 8 bases between the two ends. Germline V CDR1 and CDR2: SGHTA, FQGNSA. The CDR3 DNA follows: TGTGCCAGCAGCTTACTACAGGTCTATGGCTACACCTTC. It yields the protein CASSLLQVYGYTF.

The rearrangement joins TRBV18 to TRBJ1-5; a possible D gene is TRBD1 (6 bases). This CDR3 region has 12 residues. Germline V CDR1 and CDR2: KGHSH, LQKENI. Trimming took 6 bases from V and 5 from J, leaving 8 bases between them. CDR3 coding DNA: TGTGCCAGCTCTACAGGGCATCAGCCCCAGCATTTT. Translated, it gives CASSTGHQPQHF.

In nucleotides, the CDR3 is TGCGCCAGCAGCTTGATGGGTAGGGGCAGGACTAACTATGGCTACACCTTC. Amino acid sequence: CASSLMGRGRTNYGYTF. The gene calls are TRBV5-1 and TRBJ1-2; D is perhaps TRBD1 (5 bases). V was shortened by 1 base and J by 0 bases, with 16 bases between the two germline ends. The CDR3 is made up of 17 amino acids. From germline, CDR1 is SGHRS and CDR2 YFSETQ. The variable domain in full, completed from reference TRBV5-1 and TRBJ1-2, reads KAGVTQTPRYLIKTRGQQVTLSCSPISGHRSVSWYQQTPGQGLQFLFEYFSETQRNKGNFPGRFSGRQFSNSRSEMNVSTLELGDSALYLCASSLMGRGRTNYGYTFGSGTRLTVV.

The V gene is TRBV7-8, the J gene TRBJ2-2, with 9 bases identical to TRBD2. CDR1 SGHVS and CDR2 FQNEAQ come from the germline V gene. V trimming: 2 bases; J trimming: 6 bases; junction bases outside the gene matches: 7. The CDR3 runs to 16 residues. This CDR3 reads CASSLPASGNAGELFF. In nucleotides, the CDR3 is TGTGCCAGCAGCTTACCCGCTAGCGGGAATGCCGGGGAGCTGTTTTTT.

V is TRBV9 and J is TRBJ2-3; 12 bases are shared with TRBD1. The germline CDR1 and CDR2 sequences are SGDLS and YYNGEE. V was pared by 0 bases and J by 5 bases, with 4 bases of the junction left unmatched. CDR3 length: 16 amino acids. CDR3 in DNA: TGTGCCAGCAGCGTAGTGGGACAGGGGGCCGGAGATACGCAGTATTTT. Its protein product is CASSVVGQGAGDTQYF.

This clone was observed a single time. This chain uses TRBV9 with TRBJ1-2; 9 bases line up with TRBD1. The CDR3 extends over 16 amino acids. V dropped 1 base and J dropped 5; count of bases not matched to a gene: 9. From germline, CDR1 is SGDLS and CDR2 YYNGEE. The CDR3 spells CASSVNPDRGQYGYTF. The DNA for the CDR3 is TGTGCCAGCAGCGTAAATCCGGACAGGGGACAGTATGGCTACACCTTC.

V gene TRBV9 combines with J gene TRBJ2-3, with 10 bases identical to TRBD2. This CDR3 spans 16 amino acids. Losses at the gene ends were 0 bases for V and 5 bases for J; bases not matched to a gene: 6. Germline V gene sequence: CDR1 SGDLS, CDR2 YYNGEE. The CDR3 spells CASSVDLSSGRDTQYF. CDR3 in DNA: TGTGCCAGCAGCGTAGACCTTTCTAGCGGGAGAGATACGCAGTATTTT.

This chain uses TRBV30 with TRBJ1-4, with D unclear. CDR3 length equals 12 residues. With 0 bases removed from V and 7 bases from J, the gap between germline ends came to 6 bases. Per the germline V gene, CDR1 is GTSNPN and CDR2 is SVGIG (reference sequence). CDR3 coding DNA: TGTGCCTGGAGTGTAACGGGTGAAAAACTGTTTTTT. Amino acid sequence: CAWSVTGEKLFF.

This chain links TRBV5-1 with TRBJ1-5, with a weak D call TRBD1 (6 bases). The CDR3 sequence is 14 residues long. Germline CDR1 SGHRS, CDR2 YFSETQ. Trimming took 4 bases from V and 7 from J, leaving 15 bases between them. This chain's CDR3 is CASSPNRVGQPQHF. In nucleotides, the CDR3 is TGCGCCAGCAGCCCTAACAGGGTTGGGCAGCCCCAGCATTTT.

The rearrangement links TRBV24-1 to TRBJ2-3; D is perhaps TRBD1 (5 bases). The ends were cut back, 8 bases at V and 6 bases at J, with 17 bases in the middle. The germline V gene encodes CDR1 KGHDR and CDR2 SFDVKD. The CDR3 contains 14 residues. CDR3 amino acids: CATKGVGFEDTQYF. In nucleotides, the CDR3 is TGTGCCACCAAAGGGGTCGGATTCGAGGATACGCAGTATTTT.

The rearrangement joins TRBV13 to TRBJ1-2, with D tentatively TRBD1 (5 bases). From germline, CDR1 is PRHDT and CDR2 FYEKMQ (reference sequence). The length of the CDR3 is 14 residues. V shed 1 base and J shed 8 bases, with 14 bases lying between them. CDR3 coding DNA: TGTGCCAGCAGCTTAGTTCGGGGGGTTCCGGGCTACACCTTC. This encodes CASSLVRGVPGYTF. Drawing the rest from reference TRBV13 and TRBJ1-2, the complete variable domain is AAGVIQSPRHLIKEKRETATLKCYPIPRHDTVYWYQQGPGQDPQFLISFYEKMQSDKGSIPDRFSAQQFSDYHSELNMSSLELGDSALYFCASSLVRGVPGYTFGSGTRLTVV.

The chain uses TRBV28 and TRBJ1-4; 10 positions match TRBD1. Germline V gene lookup returns CDR1 MDHEN and CDR2 SYDVKM. J gave up 2 bases and V 3 bases, and 6 bases lay outside the gene matches. This CDR3 is built from 17 residues. Written as DNA, the CDR3 is TGTGCCAGCAGTTTTCCGGGACAGGGGTTCACTAATGAAAAACTGTTTTTT. Protein: CASSFPGQGFTNEKLFF.

This sequence joins TRBV7-6 and TRBJ2-7; 12 nucleotides align to TRBD2. Germline V CDR1 and CDR2: SGHVS, FNYEAQ. Trimming cost V 1 base and J 4 bases; bases outside gene matches: 5. This CDR3 contains 16 residues. The CDR3 sequence: CASSLVASGRGYEQYF. The DNA of the CDR3 is TGTGCCAGCAGCTTAGTGGCTAGCGGGAGGGGGTACGAGCAGTACTTC.